This T cell receptor beta chain was documented in a study of patients and donors after allogeneic stem cell transplantation. TCRdb re-called the RT-PCR reads with MiXCR, one entry per CDR3 protein. This table holds about 150,000 distinct CDR3 sequences, roughly 35% found once. This CDR3 has 15 amino acids. V was clipped by 1 base and J by 6 bases, with 16 bases between them. Germline V gene lookup returns CDR1 SGHDT and CDR2 YYEEEE. The TCR was taken from a human donor who was either an allogeneic HSCT recipient or a stem cell or donor lymphocyte infusion donor (not recorded which). It is not recorded whose cells these are; they may come from a transplant donor. This chain links TRBV5-6 with TRBJ1-1; no clear D gene. The sample comprised blood, either unsorted or a sorted T cell fraction (not recorded which). The CDR3 nucleotides read TGTGCCAGCAGCTTGTACGGCCCGGCTCGCCCTGAAGCTTTCTTT. Amino acids: CASSLYGPARPEAFF.